This TCR beta chain was identified during a study of blood T cell repertoires in COVID-19. Looking at the study overall: PBMCs, B-cell-depleted T cells, or T cells were the source of the cDNA or gDNA that made up the material.

Per the original methods: Reference gene primer amplification gave nucleated cell count estimates. Produced via immunoSEQ multiplex PCR; TCRdb's table is partial and in-frame only. The DNA was the basis for D and trimming; V, J and clone size are from that table. The table has about 200,000 clones, around four fifths seen once; the top ten hold about 0.95%. This CDR3 has 16 residues. Trimming left V 4 bases short and J 4 bases short, with 17 bases between. Germline CDR1 reads LGHNA; CDR2 reads YNFKEQ. Seattle enrolled patients during active infection and tracked them longitudinally. This TCR was recovered from a man aged 60-69 years with COVID-19, enrolled during active disease. The chain recombines TRBV4-2 with TRBJ1-3, with a possible D match to TRBD1 (5 bases). Material: peripheral blood. The CDR3 sequence is CASSRGMVGLGNTIYF. In nucleotides, the CDR3 is TGTGCCAGCAGCCGAGGCATGGTGGGGCTCGGAAACACCATATATTTT.